These T cell receptor beta chains were read from a single sample in a study of blood T cell repertoires in COVID-19. The table came from immunoSEQ multiplex PCR; TCRdb's copy has only in-frame clones and leaves some out. The sample holds some 80,000 clones; approximately 85% are singletons and the top ten take approximately 5%. Material: peripheral blood. The receptors come from an elderly woman with active or convalescent COVID-19. Both conserved end residues are part of each CDR3. The order of the fields is D gene, V gene, clone size, J gene, CDR3 protein, CDR3 DNA. The D gene is left open where the match is weak. Clone size, where shown, is once, few, many, or a class for clones that have expanded.

D gene: TRBD1
V gene: TRBV5-6
clone size: -
J gene: TRBJ2-7
CDR3 protein: CASSLRQGGGYEQYF
CDR3 DNA: TGTGCCAGCAGCCTGCGACAGGGGGGAGGATACGAGCAGTACTTC

D gene: -
V gene: TRBV10-3
clone size: -
J gene: TRBJ1-5
CDR3 protein: CAISESLSNQPQHF
CDR3 DNA: TGTGCCATCAGCGAGTCCCTAAGCAATCAGCCCCAGCATTTT

D gene: -
V gene: TRBV5-4
clone size: -
J gene: TRBJ2-7
CDR3 protein: CASSWMGGRVYEQYF
CDR3 DNA: TGTGCCAGCAGCTGGATGGGGGGGCGGGTGTACGAGCAGTACTTC

D gene: -
V gene: TRBV19
clone size: once
J gene: TRBJ1-6
CDR3 protein: CASSNSPNYNSPLHF
CDR3 DNA: TGTGCCAGTAGTAATAGCCCGAACTATAATTCACCCCTCCACTTT

D gene: -
V gene: TRBV9
clone size: -
J gene: TRBJ2-2
CDR3 protein: CASSLNPGFSTGELFF
CDR3 DNA: TGTGCCAGCAGCCTCAATCCAGGGTTCTCCACCGGGGAGCTGTTTTTT

D gene: -
V gene: TRBV5-1
clone size: -
J gene: TRBJ2-1
CDR3 protein: CASAGQRAYNEQFF
CDR3 DNA: TGCGCCAGCGCGGGGCAACGGGCCTACAATGAGCAGTTCTTC

D gene: TRBD1
V gene: TRBV5-1
clone size: -
J gene: TRBJ2-7
CDR3 protein: CASSRGGTGGYEQYF
CDR3 DNA: TGCGCCAGCAGCCGGGGCGGGACAGGGGGTTACGAGCAGTACTTC

D gene: -
V gene: TRBV19
clone size: -
J gene: TRBJ2-6
CDR3 protein: CASSMRGTGANVLTF
CDR3 DNA: TGTGCCAGTAGTATGCGAGGGACTGGGGCCAACGTCCTGACTTTC

D gene: TRBD1
V gene: TRBV5-1
clone size: -
J gene: TRBJ2-7
CDR3 protein: CASSLEPSGGQYF
CDR3 DNA: TGCGCCAGCAGCTTGGAACCCTCAGGGGGGCAGTACTTC

D gene: TRBD2
V gene: TRBV7-2
clone size: -
J gene: TRBJ2-7
CDR3 protein: CASSLTSGWASSYEQYF
CDR3 DNA: TGTGCCAGCAGCTTAACTAGCGGGTGGGCGAGCTCCTACGAGCAGTACTTC

D gene: TRBD1
V gene: TRBV27
clone size: -
J gene: TRBJ2-5
CDR3 protein: CASSSLIGTGQETQYF
CDR3 DNA: TGTGCCAGCAGTTCCCTAATCGGGACAGGACAAGAGACCCAGTACTTC

D gene: TRBD1
V gene: TRBV7-2
clone size: once
J gene: TRBJ1-2
CDR3 protein: CASSLSAGQGLGYTF
CDR3 DNA: TGTGCCAGCAGCTTATCTGCGGGACAGGGACTTGGCTACACCTTC

D gene: -
V gene: TRBV10-2
clone size: -
J gene: TRBJ2-5
CDR3 protein: CASYTTLAVQETQYF
CDR3 DNA: TGCGCCAGCTACACTACCTTAGCGGTTCAAGAGACCCAGTACTTC

D gene: -
V gene: TRBV3-1/TRBV3-2
clone size: -
J gene: TRBJ2-5
CDR3 protein: CASSARRQETQYF
CDR3 DNA: TGTGCCAGCAGCGCGAGGCGGCAAGAGACCCAGTACTTC

D gene: -
V gene: TRBV28
clone size: -
J gene: TRBJ1-2
CDR3 protein: CASSTGSANYGYTF
CDR3 DNA: TGTGCCAGCAGTACAGGGTCAGCTAACTATGGCTACACCTTC

D gene: -
V gene: TRBV6-5
clone size: -
J gene: TRBJ1-6
CDR3 protein: CASSYSLTPTASPLHF
CDR3 DNA: TGTGCCAGCAGTTACTCGCTTACCCCTACTGCTTCACCCCTCCACTTT

D gene: TRBD2
V gene: TRBV28
clone size: -
J gene: TRBJ2-7
CDR3 protein: CASSIFPGGAGDEQYF
CDR3 DNA: TGTGCCAGCAGTATATTCCCGGGAGGGGCGGGCGACGAGCAGTACTTC

D gene: TRBD1
V gene: TRBV2
clone size: once
J gene: TRBJ1-2
CDR3 protein: CASSEGQGAIYGYTF
CDR3 DNA: TGTGCCAGCAGTGAGGGACAGGGGGCGATTTATGGCTACACCTTC

D gene: -
V gene: TRBV7-6
clone size: -
J gene: TRBJ1-3
CDR3 protein: CASSLAGDGNTIYF
CDR3 DNA: TGTGCCAGCAGCTTAGCAGGGGATGGAAACACCATATATTTT

D gene: TRBD1
V gene: TRBV15
clone size: -
J gene: TRBJ1-1
CDR3 protein: CATSRDGQGRNTEAFF
CDR3 DNA: TGTGCCACCAGCAGAGATGGACAGGGCCGGAACACTGAAGCTTTCTTT

D gene: TRBD1
V gene: TRBV19
clone size: -
J gene: TRBJ1-2
CDR3 protein: CASSGGTGWDYGYTF
CDR3 DNA: TGTGCCAGTAGTGGTGGGACAGGTTGGGACTATGGCTACACCTTC

D gene: -
V gene: TRBV7-2
clone size: -
J gene: TRBJ2-7
CDR3 protein: CASSLAYRPEQYF
CDR3 DNA: TGTGCCAGCAGCTTAGCGTACAGGCCCGAGCAGTACTTC

D gene: TRBD1
V gene: TRBV5-1
clone size: -
J gene: TRBJ2-7
CDR3 protein: CASSYRQGASEQYF
CDR3 DNA: TGCGCCAGCAGCTACCGACAGGGGGCGTCCGAGCAGTACTTC

D gene: TRBD1
V gene: TRBV2
clone size: once
J gene: TRBJ2-4
CDR3 protein: CASSEHRDRGTLAKNIQYF
CDR3 DNA: TGTGCCAGCAGTGAACACCGGGACAGGGGGACTCTAGCCAAAAACATTCAGTACTTC

D gene: -
V gene: TRBV6-5
clone size: -
J gene: TRBJ2-7
CDR3 protein: CASRSGFSYEQYF
CDR3 DNA: TGTGCCAGCAGGTCAGGGTTCTCCTACGAGCAGTACTTC

D gene: TRBD2
V gene: TRBV27
clone size: -
J gene: TRBJ2-7
CDR3 protein: CASSSGTSGGARQYF
CDR3 DNA: TGTGCCAGCAGTTCCGGGACTAGCGGGGGGGCCCGGCAGTACTTC

D gene: -
V gene: TRBV7-2
clone size: -
J gene: TRBJ2-7
CDR3 protein: CASSRQREQYF
CDR3 DNA: TGTGCCAGCAGCCGCCAGCGGGAGCAGTACTTC

D gene: -
V gene: TRBV11-3
clone size: -
J gene: TRBJ1-1
CDR3 protein: CASSQTVKTEAFF
CDR3 DNA: TGTGCCAGCAGCCAAACGGTAAAGACTGAAGCTTTCTTT

D gene: -
V gene: TRBV6-8
clone size: -
J gene: TRBJ2-2
CDR3 protein: CARPGTGELFF
CDR3 DNA: TGTGCCAGGCCGGGCACCGGGGAGCTGTTTTTT

D gene: -
V gene: TRBV2
clone size: -
J gene: TRBJ2-3
CDR3 protein: CASNLGQSTDTQYF
CDR3 DNA: TGTGCCAGCAATCTGGGCCAGAGCACAGATACGCAGTATTTT

D gene: -
V gene: TRBV18
clone size: -
J gene: TRBJ1-5
CDR3 protein: CASSPTGTPNQPQHF
CDR3 DNA: TGTGCCAGCTCACCGACAGGAACTCCCAATCAGCCCCAGCATTTT

D gene: -
V gene: TRBV5-5
clone size: -
J gene: TRBJ1-1
CDR3 protein: CASSQRQALGTEAFF
CDR3 DNA: TGTGCCAGCAGCCAAAGGCAGGCCCTTGGCACTGAAGCTTTCTTT

D gene: -
V gene: TRBV19
clone size: -
J gene: TRBJ1-4
CDR3 protein: CASSMGRPLEKLFF
CDR3 DNA: TGTGCCAGTAGTATGGGGAGACCCCTAGAAAAACTGTTTTTT

D gene: -
V gene: TRBV5-1
clone size: -
J gene: TRBJ2-2
CDR3 protein: CASSFKDTAGELFF
CDR3 DNA: TGCGCCAGCAGCTTTAAGGACACCGCGGGGGAGCTGTTTTTT

D gene: TRBD1
V gene: TRBV10-3
clone size: -
J gene: TRBJ1-5
CDR3 protein: CATGGQRNQPQHF
CDR3 DNA: TGTGCCACAGGGGGACAGCGGAATCAGCCCCAGCATTTT

D gene: -
V gene: TRBV5-6
clone size: -
J gene: TRBJ2-5
CDR3 protein: CASSLASTGIQETQYF
CDR3 DNA: TGTGCCAGCAGCTTGGCCTCGACAGGTATCCAAGAGACCCAGTACTTC